Below are 14 T cell receptor beta chains sequenced from a single sample in a study of monozygotic twins with inflammatory bowel disease. TCRdb re-called the 5' RACE reads; one entry per CDR3 protein, DNA not given. The sample spans a few hundred thousand distinct CDR3 sequences; the ten largest clones claim just over 2.5%. The sequenced material came from blood. The receptors stem from a human donor with ulcerative colitis or Crohn's disease, or a healthy co-twin of an affected twin (not recorded which).

J is TRBJ2-1 and V is TRBV10-3; TCRdb's D call of TRBD1 is untestable without DNA. Germline CDR1 is ENHRY and CDR2 is SYGVKD. CDR3 length equals 15 residues. This CDR3 reads CAISEGQVQQLKQFF.

The CDR3 loop is CASSLDGLLTDTQYF. The chain carries TRBV5-6 and TRBJ2-3; TCRdb calls TRBD2, which cannot be checked without DNA. From germline, CDR1 is SGHDT and CDR2 YYEEEE. CDR3 length: 15 amino acids. The variable domain in full, completed from reference TRBV5-6 and TRBJ2-3, reads DAGVTQSPTHLIKTRGQQVTLRCSPKSGHDTVSWYQQALGQGPQFIFQYYEEEERQRGNFPDRFSGHQFPNYSSELNVNALLLGDSALYLCASSLDGLLTDTQYFGPGTRLTVL.

The genes are TRBV4-3 and TRBJ2-5; TCRdb indicates TRBD2, and absent DNA this call remains unverified. Looked up from germline, CDR1 is LGHNA and CDR2 is YSLEER. This CDR3 is built from 16 residues. CDR3 in amino acids: CASSPKGASGGETQYF.

The rearrangement uses TRBV3-1 and TRBJ2-1; TCRdb's D call, TRBD1, is unchecked because there is no DNA. CDR3 length: 12 residues. Germline assignment: CDR1 LGHDT and CDR2 YNNKEL (reference sequence). CDR3 sequence: CASSLRQGEGFF.

V usage is TRBV7-6 and J usage is TRBJ2-6. Germline loops: CDR1 SGHVS, CDR2 FNYEAQ. The CDR3 is made up of 17 amino acids. The CDR3 sequence: CASRKKYESSGANVLTF.

The chain employs TRBV7-2 and TRBJ2-6; no DNA is available, so the TRBD2 call from TCRdb remains unchecked. There are 17 residues in the CDR3. Germline CDR1 SGHTA, CDR2 FQGNSA. CDR3 protein: CASSPVGASSGANVLTF. Full variable domain (missing parts from reference TRBV7-2 and TRBJ2-6): GAGVSQSPSNKVTEKGKDVELRCDPISGHTALYWYRQSLGQGLEFLIYFQGNSAPDKSGLPSDRFSAERTGGSVSTLTIQRTQQEDSAVYLCASSPVGASSGANVLTFGAGSRLTVL.

J is TRBJ2-1 and V is TRBV15; TCRdb selects TRBD2, and the lack of DNA leaves this call unchecked. The CDR3 has 21 residues. Looked up from germline, CDR1 is LNHNV and CDR2 is YYDKDF (reference sequence). The CDR3 sequence: CATKRGSETSGGAGSYNEQFF. Full variable domain (rest looked up from reference TRBV15 and TRBJ2-1): DAMVIQNPRYQVTQFGKPVTLSCSQTLNHNVMYWYQQKSSQAPKLLFHYYDKDFNNEADTPDNFQSRRPNTSFCFLDIRSPGLGDTAMYLCATKRGSETSGGAGSYNEQFFGPGTRLTVL.

The V and J genes are TRBV4-2 and TRBJ1-1; without DNA, the TCRdb call of TRBD1 cannot be checked. The V gene's germline CDR1 is LGHNA and CDR2 YNFKEQ. The CDR3 spans 18 residues. CDR3 loop: CASSQDLSPPQGGTEAFF.

The CDR3 region is CASSYSRGLTGAKNIQYF. The V gene is TRBV6-5, the J gene TRBJ2-4; TCRdb gives TRBD2 as the D gene, but with no DNA this cannot be confirmed. The CDR3 is made up of 18 amino acids. Looked up from germline, CDR1 is MNHEY and CDR2 is SVGAGI.

The chain recombines TRBV5-6 with TRBJ1-1. Germline CDR1 reads SGHDT; CDR2 reads YYEEEE. The CDR3 has 16 amino acids. Here the CDR3 reads CASSPTDGGRDTEAFF.

The gene calls are TRBV2 and TRBJ2-1; TCRdb's D call of TRBD2 is untestable without DNA. The CDR3 has 19 amino acids. CDR1 is SNHLY, CDR2 FYNNEI, per germline. CDR3 protein: CASSDGGTSGKSSYNEQFF.

This chain joins TRBV6-1 and TRBJ1-2. This CDR3 has 14 amino acids. Germline CDR1 reads MNHNS; CDR2 reads SASEGT. The CDR3 reads CASRTGPSTYGYTF.

J is TRBJ2-1 and V is TRBV6-4. Germline CDR1 reads MRHNA; CDR2 reads SNTAGT. This CDR3 comprises 19 residues. CDR3 residues: CASSDWARFETTNYNEQFF.

V gene TRBV5-1 combines with J gene TRBJ1-1. CDR1 SGHRS and CDR2 YFSETQ come from the germline V gene. The CDR3 has 15 residues. The CDR3 loop is CASSLSGSMNTEAFF. The entire variable domain, with the rest obtained from reference TRBV5-1 and TRBJ1-1, is as follows: KAGVTQTPRYLIKTRGQQVTLSCSPISGHRSVSWYQQTPGQGLQFLFEYFSETQRNKGNFPGRFSGRQFSNSRSEMNVSTLELGDSALYLCASSLSGSMNTEAFFGQGTRLTVV.